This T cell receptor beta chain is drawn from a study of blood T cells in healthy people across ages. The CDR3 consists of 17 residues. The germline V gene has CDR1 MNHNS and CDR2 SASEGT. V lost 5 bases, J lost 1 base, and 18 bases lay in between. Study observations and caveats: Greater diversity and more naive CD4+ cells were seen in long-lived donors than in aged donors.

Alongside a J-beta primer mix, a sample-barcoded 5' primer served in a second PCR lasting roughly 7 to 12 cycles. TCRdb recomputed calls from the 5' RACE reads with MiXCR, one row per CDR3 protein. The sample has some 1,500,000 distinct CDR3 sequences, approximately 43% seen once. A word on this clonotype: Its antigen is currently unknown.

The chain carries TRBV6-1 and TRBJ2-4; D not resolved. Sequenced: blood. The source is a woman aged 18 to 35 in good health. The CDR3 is CASSTRTGLLAKNIQYF. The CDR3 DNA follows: TGTGCCAGCAGTACGCGGACCGGTCTCTTGGCCAAAAACATTCAGTACTTC.